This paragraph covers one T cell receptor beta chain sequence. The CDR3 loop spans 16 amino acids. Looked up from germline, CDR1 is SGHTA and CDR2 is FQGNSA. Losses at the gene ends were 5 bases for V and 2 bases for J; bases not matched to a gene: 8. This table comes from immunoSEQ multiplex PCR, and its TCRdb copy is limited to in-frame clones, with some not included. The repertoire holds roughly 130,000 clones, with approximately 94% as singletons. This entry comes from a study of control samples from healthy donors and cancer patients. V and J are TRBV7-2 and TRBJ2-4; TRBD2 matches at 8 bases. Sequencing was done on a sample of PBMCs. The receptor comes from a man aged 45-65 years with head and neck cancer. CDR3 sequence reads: CASSLRRGGTKNIQYF. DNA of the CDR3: TGTGCCAGCAGCCTCCGTCGGGGGGGGACCAAAAACATTCAGTACTTC.